The entry below gives a single TCR beta chain sequence along with its context. Its antigen is undetermined. Noted time point: persistent/refractory GD, antithyroid drugs over 5 years with positive TRAb. PBMC RNA served as the TCR library source. Patients with Graves' disease were diagnosed by American Thyroid Association guidelines. The data were taken from a study of regulatory T cells in long-lasting Graves disease. Library construction for TCR beta used iRepertoire HTBI primers and Arm-PCR of CDR3 regions. The authors' processing: Across samples, more than 55 TRBV and 14 TRBJ segments were found. TCRdb re-derived calls from the multiplex PCR reads in MiXCR, one entry per CDR3 protein. The V and J calls reflect TCRdb's pipeline rather than the authors' work. Among approximately 440,000 distinct CDR3 sequences listed, about 25% were seen once. The V end was cut by 0 bases, the J end by 0 bases, with 10 bases between. This CDR3 is built from 16 residues. Germline V CDR1 and CDR2: SGHDN, FVKESK.

Study results and limitations: The researchers studied only peripheral blood, not thyroid tissue. TCR diversity was lower in persistent Graves' patients than in newly diagnosed ones.

This sequence joins TRBV14 and TRBJ2-3, with D maybe TRBD2 (5 bases). The receptor was derived from a female donor with Graves disease. The input for sequencing was peripheral blood mononuclear cells (PBMCs), taken when the disease was refractory, from a patient treated with antithyroid drugs. In DNA, the CDR3 is TGTGCCAGCAGCCAAGATTCCGGGATTAGCACAGATACGCAGTATTTT. This encodes CASSQDSGISTDTQYF.